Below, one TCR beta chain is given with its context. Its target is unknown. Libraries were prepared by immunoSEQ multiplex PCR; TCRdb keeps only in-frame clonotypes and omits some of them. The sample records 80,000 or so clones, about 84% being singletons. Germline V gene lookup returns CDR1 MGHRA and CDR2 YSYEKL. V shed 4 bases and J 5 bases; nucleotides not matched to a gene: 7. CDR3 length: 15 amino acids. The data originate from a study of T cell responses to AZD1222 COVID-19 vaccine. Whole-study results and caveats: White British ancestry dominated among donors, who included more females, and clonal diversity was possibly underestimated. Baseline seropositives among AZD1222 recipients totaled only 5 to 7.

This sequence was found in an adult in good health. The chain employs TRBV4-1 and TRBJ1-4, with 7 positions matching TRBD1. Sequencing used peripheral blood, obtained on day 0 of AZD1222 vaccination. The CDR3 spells CASSPGQVENEKLFF. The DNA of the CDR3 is TGCGCCAGCAGCCCCGGACAGGTCGAAAATGAAAAACTGTTTTTT.